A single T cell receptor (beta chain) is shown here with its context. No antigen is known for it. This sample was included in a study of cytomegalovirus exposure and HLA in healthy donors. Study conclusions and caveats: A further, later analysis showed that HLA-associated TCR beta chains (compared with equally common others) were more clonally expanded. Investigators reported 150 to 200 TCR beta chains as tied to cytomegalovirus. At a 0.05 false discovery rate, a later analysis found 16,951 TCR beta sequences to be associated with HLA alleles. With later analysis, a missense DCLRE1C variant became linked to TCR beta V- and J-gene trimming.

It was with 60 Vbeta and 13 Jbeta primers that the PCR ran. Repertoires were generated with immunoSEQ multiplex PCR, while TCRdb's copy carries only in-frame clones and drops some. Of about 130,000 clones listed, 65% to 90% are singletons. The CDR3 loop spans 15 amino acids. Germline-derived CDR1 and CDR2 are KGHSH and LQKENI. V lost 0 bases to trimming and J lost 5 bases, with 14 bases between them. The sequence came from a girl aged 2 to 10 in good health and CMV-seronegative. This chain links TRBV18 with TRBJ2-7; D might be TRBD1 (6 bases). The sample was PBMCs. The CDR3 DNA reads TGTGCCAGCTCACCACCAGTCACAGGGACGAACGAGCAGTACTTC. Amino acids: CASSPPVTGTNEQYF. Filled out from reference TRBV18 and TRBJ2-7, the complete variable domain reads NAGVMQNPRHLVRRRGQEARLRCSPMKGHSHVYWYRQLPEEGLKFMVYLQKENIIDESGMPKERFSAEFPKEGPSILRIQQVVRGDSAAYFCASSPPVTGTNEQYFGPGTRLTVT.